These 18 T cell receptor beta chains share one sample of origin, sequenced in a study of a mutant IDH1 vaccine in newly diagnosed glioma. Time point specified: week 5, during vaccination. Vaccinated patients received 300 ug of mutant IDH1 20-mer peptide per dose, with topical imiquimod. The data were produced by immunoSEQ multiplex PCR, yet TCRdb's version contains in-frame clones alone and is incomplete. The sample holds around 56,000 clones; 70% to 90% are singletons and the top ten take 3% to 4%. Antigen specificity for these receptors is unknown. Sample: PBMCs, taken from a glioma patient whose treatment included an IDH1 peptide vaccine. The receptors here all came from a man aged 25 to 45 with glioma.

The rearrangement uses TRBV5-1 and TRBJ1-2; D is uncertain. The CDR3 extends over 13 amino acids. The V and J ends lost 1 base and 0 bases respectively, with 4 bases between them. CDR1 is SGHRS, CDR2 YFSETQ, per germline. CDR3 in DNA: TGCGCCAGCAGCTTGACAGCTAACTATGGCTACACCTTC. Protein: CASSLTANYGYTF. Drawing the rest from reference TRBV5-1 and TRBJ1-2, the complete variable domain is KAGVTQTPRYLIKTRGQQVTLSCSPISGHRSVSWYQQTPGQGLQFLFEYFSETQRNKGNFPGRFSGRQFSNSRSEMNVSTLELGDSALYLCASSLTANYGYTFGSGTRLTVV.

The rearrangement links TRBV2 to TRBJ1-4; the D gene is possibly TRBD1 (5 bases). The CDR3 is 13 residues long. V lost 7 bases to trimming and J lost 5 bases, with 11 bases between them. The germline CDR1 and CDR2 sequences are SNHLY and FYNNEI. The CDR3 loop reads CASKGRPNEKLFF. CDR3 sequence (DNA): TGTGCCAGCAAGGGACGGCCGAATGAAAAACTGTTTTTT.

This clone was recorded only once. This chain links TRBV7-9 with TRBJ1-5; possible D gene TRBD1, 5 bases. Germline V gene sequence: CDR1 SEHNR, CDR2 FQNEAQ (reference sequence). The CDR3 spans 16 residues. The V end was cut by 1 base, the J end by 1 base, with 11 bases between. CDR3 bases: TGTGCCAGCAGCTTAGAGCGGGGGTCGAGCAATCAGCCCCAGCATTTT. Its protein is CASSLERGSSNQPQHF.

The rearrangement links TRBV11-2 to TRBJ1-2; possible D gene TRBD1, 6 bases. The CDR3 is 16 residues long. Germline V gives CDR1 SGHAT, CDR2 FQNNGV. V lost 1 base, J lost 2 bases, and 14 bases lay in between. In DNA, the CDR3 is TGTGCCAGCAGCTTAGCCGTCCCTACAGGGAACTATGGCTACACCTTC. The encoded protein is CASSLAVPTGNYGYTF.

The chain links TRBV12-5 to TRBJ2-7, with 8 nucleotides matching TRBD1. This CDR3 has 12 residues. V shed 5 bases, J shed 5 bases, and the junction held 2 bases outside the gene matches. The germline gives CDR1 LGHNT, CDR2 FRNRAP. The CDR3 loop is CASGQTGDEQYF. As DNA, the CDR3 is TGTGCTAGTGGTCAGACAGGGGACGAGCAGTACTTC.

The chain has TRBV2 and TRBJ1-2; D call uncertain. V shed 6 bases and J shed 4 bases, with 12 bases lying between them. CDR1 and CDR2 (germline): SNHLY, FYNNEI. This CDR3 contains 13 residues. Here the CDR3 reads CASSTDGIYGYTF. As DNA, the CDR3 is TGTGCCAGCAGCACCGACGGTATCTATGGCTACACCTTC.

The V gene is TRBV5-1, the J gene TRBJ2-2; TRBD1 agrees at 8 bases. V was clipped by 3 bases and J by 3 bases; unmatched bases: 1. From germline, CDR1 is SGHRS and CDR2 YFSETQ. This CDR3 has 14 amino acids. The CDR3 sequence: CASSWTGYTGELFF. In DNA form, the CDR3 reads TGCGCCAGCAGCTGGACAGGGTACACCGGGGAGCTGTTTTTT.

This sequence joins TRBV7-8 and TRBJ2-5; the D is unclear. The CDR3 loop spans 12 amino acids. The ends were cut back, 2 bases at V and 5 bases at J, with 6 bases in the middle. Germline loops: CDR1 SGHVS, CDR2 FQNEAQ. The CDR3 loop reads CASSLPPETQYF. The DNA for the CDR3 is TGTGCCAGCAGCTTACCGCCCGAGACCCAGTACTTC. Variable domain in full (rest from reference TRBV7-8 and TRBJ2-5): GAGVSQSPRYKVAKRGQDVALRCDPISGHVSLFWYQQALGQGPEFLTYFQNEAQLDKSGLPSDRFFAERPEGSVSTLKIQRTQQEDSAVYLCASSLPPETQYFGPGTRLLVL.

The rearrangement uses TRBV5-1 and TRBJ1-1, with 9 bases that match TRBD1. Germline V lookup: CDR1 SGHRS, CDR2 YFSETQ. V lost 5 bases, J lost 3 bases, and 8 bases stayed unmatched. The CDR3 covers 15 residues. CDR3 coding DNA: TGCGCCAGCAGAATCGCCGGGACAGGGCACACTGAAGCTTTCTTT. Amino acid sequence: CASRIAGTGHTEAFF.

The chain employs TRBV2 and TRBJ1-2; tentatively, D is TRBD1 (6 bases). The V end was cut by 7 bases, the J end by 8 bases, with 17 bases between. Germline V gene lookup returns CDR1 SNHLY and CDR2 FYNNEI. The CDR3 covers 13 residues. CDR3 in DNA: TGTGCCAGCAAGAGACAGGAGGGGCCCGGCTACACCTTC. Protein: CASKRQEGPGYTF.

The V gene is TRBV11-2, the J gene TRBJ2-2, with D maybe TRBD2 (6 bases). Germline V lookup: CDR1 SGHAT, CDR2 FQNNGV. V was cut by 6 bases and J by 1 base, with 12 bases left in between. There are 15 residues in the CDR3. The CDR3 DNA reads TGTGCCAGCAGGGGGGGAACAGGGAACACCGGGGAGCTGTTTTTT. As protein: CASRGGTGNTGELFF.

The chain links TRBV5-1 to TRBJ1-2; no clear D. The CDR3 extends over 12 amino acids. Germline V gene data show CDR1 as SGHRS and CDR2 as YFSETQ. V lost 0 bases and J lost 8, with 8 bases in between. The CDR3, as DNA: TGCGCCAGCAGCTTGGACTTGGGCGGCTACACCTTC. It specifies CASSLDLGGYTF.

The chain carries TRBV6-4 and TRBJ2-1; 9 bases match TRBD2. This CDR3 spans 18 amino acids. J was trimmed by 7 bases and V by 4 bases; bases with no gene match: 17. The V gene's germline CDR1 is MRHNA and CDR2 SNTAGT. The CDR3 coding sequence is TGTGCCAGCAGTGCCCTACCACTCGGCGGGGGGGCCAAAAATGAGCAGTTCTTC. Encoded protein: CASSALPLGGGAKNEQFF.

The V and J genes are TRBV30 and TRBJ1-2; unclear D gene. The CDR3 has 14 residues. Germline values: CDR1 GTSNPN, CDR2 SVGIG (reference sequence). V gave up 4 bases and J gave up 1 base, with 13 bases separating them. CDR3 bases: TGTGCCTGGACGCCAGAGCTGATTAACTATGGCTACACCTTC. It yields the protein CAWTPELINYGYTF.

The chain carries TRBV6-4 and TRBJ2-3; tentative D call: TRBD1 (5 bases). The V gene's germline CDR1 is MRHNA and CDR2 SNTAGT. This CDR3 has 14 residues. Trimming cost V 0 bases and J 1 base, with 5 bases left between them. In DNA form, the CDR3 reads TGTGCCAGCAGTGACTCGACAGGCACAGATACGCAGTATTTT. Translated: CASSDSTGTDTQYF.

This clone is deemed medium-sized. This rearrangement joins TRBV27 to TRBJ2-7, with no clear D. Germline values: CDR1 MNHEY, CDR2 SMNVEV (reference sequence). V was cut by 3 bases and J by 5 bases, with 11 bases left in between. The CDR3 loop spans 13 amino acids. The CDR3 is CASSFFGGDEQYF. Here the CDR3 DNA reads TGTGCCAGCAGTTTCTTCGGTGGTGACGAGCAGTACTTC.

In nucleotides, the CDR3 is TGTGCCAGCTCACCACGTGAGAACACTGAAGCTTTCTTT. It yields the protein CASSPRENTEAFF. The rearrangement links TRBV18 to TRBJ1-1; D gene uncertain. The CDR3 is 13 amino acids. Trimming removed 1 base from V and 1 base from J, with 4 bases in between. CDR1 and CDR2 (germline): KGHSH, LQKENI.

The genes are TRBV27 and TRBJ2-5; 15 bases are a match to TRBD2. The V and J ends lost 4 bases and 5 bases, in that order; junction bases with no gene match: 5. This CDR3 is built from 16 residues. Germline assignment: CDR1 MNHEY and CDR2 SMNVEV (reference sequence). In nucleotides, the CDR3 is TGTGCCAGCAGTTGGGGGACTAGCGGGGGGAAGGAGACCCAGTACTTC. It specifies CASSWGTSGGKETQYF.